This T cell receptor (beta chain) was captured by sequencing in a study of Graves' ophthalmopathy and Graves' hyperthyroidism. Study background: The blood sample was drawn at first diagnosis and before any treatment.

In its sample, this clonotype was seen many times. The antigen remains unidentified. The conserved closing phenylalanine or tryptophan is absent in this CDR3, likely reflecting a read error. The limits of the CDR3 on the DNA are not certain, so only TCRdb's listed CDR3 is given. Study-wide results and caveats: In separating ophthalmopathy from stable hyperthyroidism, a 13-signature model achieved about 90% sensitivity and 75% to 84% specificity.

In germline, CDR1 is DFQATT, CDR2 SNEGSKA (reference sequence). A total of 9 residues make up the CDR3, ends included. RNA transcripts provided the template for amplifying TCR beta CDR3 regions. An opening RT-PCR round employed HTBI primers and preceded a second-round multiplex PCR. TCRdb re-derived calls from the multiplex PCR reads in MiXCR, one entry per CDR3 protein. The profile shows 650,000 to 800,000 distinct CDR3 sequences, 35% to 45% of them singletons. For donors with ophthalmopathy, the disease showed moderate-to-severe activity, reached CAS ≥3 and NOSPECS ≥4, and had lasted under 3 months.

The sample consisted of peripheral blood. This clonotype originated in an adult man with Graves' ophthalmopathy. The rearrangement links TRBV20-1 to TRBJ1-1; TRBD1 is taken as the D call from the table, unchecked against the DNA. CDR3 protein: CSSGQGALP.